The rows below give T cell receptor beta chains drawn from one sample of a study of long-term antiretroviral therapy in people with HIV. Sequenced by immunoSEQ multiplex PCR; TCRdb stores in-frame clones only, minus some. The sample holds just under 30,000 clones, 80% to 90% seen once. This sample comprised unsorted PBMCs, obtained around 5 years before starting antiretroviral therapy. Every receptor here comes from a man in his fifties with HIV. Both conserved end residues are part of each CDR3. The D gene is left open where the match is weak. Not all rows give a size; the values are once, few, many and, for expanded clones, a class.

>TRBV27|.|TRBJ1-4|.
CASSLYPGFGANEKLFF
TGTGCCAGCAGTTTATACCCCGGCTTTGGGGCAAATGAAAAACTGTTTTTT
>TRBV18|.|TRBJ1-2|TRBD1
CASSPTLTGDYGYTF
TGTGCCAGCTCACCGACTTTAACAGGGGACTATGGCTACACCTTC
>TRBV9|once|TRBJ1-2|TRBD1
CAIQGGDRVNYGYTF
TGTGCCATCCAGGGGGGGGACAGGGTTAACTATGGCTACACCTTC
>TRBV30|once|TRBJ2-5|TRBD2
CAWRQGGETQYF
TGTGCCTGGAGGCAGGGAGGGGAGACCCAGTACTTC
>TRBV27|.|TRBJ1-5|.
CASSLYRLGNQPQHF
TGTGCCAGCAGTTTGTACAGACTGGGCAATCAGCCCCAGCATTTT
>TRBV6-6|.|TRBJ2-7|.
CASSYTDSYEQYF
TGTGCCAGCAGTTACACAGACTCCTACGAGCAGTACTTC
>TRBV18|.|TRBJ1-3|.
CASSPTGYGNTIYF
TGTGCCAGCTCACCGACGGGGTACGGAAACACCATATATTTT
>TRBV7-2|.|TRBJ2-7|.
CASSPLIAPYEQYF
TGTGCCAGCAGCCCCCTCATTGCGCCCTACGAGCAGTACTTC
>TRBV11-1|.|TRBJ2-6|TRBD1
CASSSGQGQSGANVLTF
TGTGCCAGCAGTTCGGGACAGGGACAGTCTGGGGCCAACGTCCTGACTTTC
>TRBV5-6|.|TRBJ1-4|.
CASSLGWHSTNEKLFF
TGTGCCAGCAGCTTGGGCTGGCACTCAACTAATGAAAAACTGTTTTTT
>TRBV21-1|.|TRBJ2-7|.
CASRTGRSPNF
TGTGCCAGCAGGACAGGACGGTCCCCTAACTTC
>TRBV7-6|.|TRBJ2-3|TRBD2
CASSPTSGGTLDTQYF
TGTGCCAGCAGCCCGACTAGCGGGGGGACCCTCGATACGCAGTATTTT
>TRBV29-1|.|TRBJ2-1|.
CSVVQGAKQFF
TGCAGCGTTGTTCAAGGGGCCAAACAGTTCTTC
>TRBV5-1|.|TRBJ2-6|.
CASSLDRSGANVLTF
TGCGCCAGCAGCTTGGACCGATCTGGGGCCAACGTCCTGACTTTC
>TRBV10-1|.|TRBJ2-7|TRBD2
CASSDFGLVGEQYF
TGCGCCAGCAGTGACTTCGGACTAGTGGGTGAGCAGTACTTC
>TRBV9|.|TRBJ2-7|.
CASSPTVGGYEQYF
TGTGCCAGCAGCCCCACAGTGGGGGGCTACGAGCAGTACTTC
>TRBV27|.|TRBJ2-3|TRBD2
CASCPSGRVRTDTQYF
TGTGCCAGCTGTCCTAGCGGGAGGGTGCGGACAGATACGCAGTATTTT
>TRBV7-9|.|TRBJ2-1|TRBD2
CASSLSRAGEYNEQFF
TGTGCCAGCAGCTTATCTCGGGCGGGGGAATACAATGAGCAGTTCTTC
>TRBV20-1|.|TRBJ2-7|.
CSARSAYEQYF
TGCAGTGCTAGATCCGCCTACGAGCAGTACTTC
>TRBV4-1|.|TRBJ2-7|TRBD1
CASSQDRQGVDEQYF
TGCGCCAGCAGCCAAGACCGGCAGGGGGTTGACGAGCAGTACTTC
>TRBV5-4|.|TRBJ2-1|TRBD2
CASSLASGPYNEQFF
TGTGCCAGCAGCTTGGCTAGCGGTCCCTACAATGAGCAGTTCTTC
>TRBV5-1|once|TRBJ2-5|.
CASSSTGGSQETQYF
TGCGCCAGCAGCTCAACAGGAGGAAGTCAAGAGACCCAGTACTTC
>TRBV7-9|.|TRBJ1-2|.
CASSLSGVFGYTF
TGTGCCAGCAGCTTATCCGGGGTTTTTGGCTACACCTTC
>TRBV6-5|.|TRBJ1-3|.
CASKTDRSGNTIYF
TGTGCCAGCAAGACCGACCGCTCTGGAAACACCATATATTTT
>TRBV9|.|TRBJ2-1|.
CASRPLSSYNEQFF
TGTGCCAGCAGGCCATTAAGCTCCTACAATGAGCAGTTCTTC
>TRBV5-1|few|TRBJ1-2|TRBD1
CASSRTGGDYGYTF
TGCGCCAGCAGCAGGACAGGGGGCGACTATGGCTACACCTTC
>TRBV5-4|.|TRBJ2-1|TRBD1
CASSLTGGVSYNEQFF
TGTGCCAGCAGCTTAACAGGGGGAGTATCCTACAATGAGCAGTTCTTC
>TRBV7-3|.|TRBJ2-5|.
CASSQGGAPNQETQYF
TGTGCCAGCAGCCAGGGGGGCGCGCCGAACCAAGAGACCCAGTACTTC
>TRBV11-2|.|TRBJ2-2|TRBD1
CASSSDRGRPGELFF
TGTGCCAGCAGCTCGGACAGGGGGCGCCCCGGGGAGCTGTTTTTT
>TRBV6-1|.|TRBJ2-7|TRBD2
CASSGRGGSPYEQYF
TGTGCCAGCAGTGGACGGGGCGGGAGCCCCTACGAGCAGTACTTC
>TRBV7-6|.|TRBJ1-1|TRBD1
CASSFSGTGASEAFF
TGTGCCAGCAGCTTCTCCGGGACAGGGGCTTCTGAAGCTTTCTTT
>TRBV9|.|TRBJ2-7|.
CASSAGFGLAYEQYF
TGTGCCAGCAGCGCCGGCTTTGGTCTAGCCTACGAGCAGTACTTC
>TRBV15|.|TRBJ2-2|.
CATSRDRMGNTGELFF
TGTGCCACCAGCAGAGATCGGATGGGTAACACCGGGGAGCTGTTTTTT
>TRBV21-1|.|TRBJ2-1|.
CASSKGLAGGPQFF
TGTGCCAGCAGCAAGGGCCTAGCGGGGGGTCCGCAGTTCTTC
>TRBV11-2|.|TRBJ2-7|TRBD2
CASSSLGTSVYEQYF
TGTGCCAGCAGCTCGCTCGGGACTAGCGTTTACGAGCAGTACTTC
>TRBV28|.|TRBJ1-4|.
CASSESELYATNEKLFF
TGTGCCAGCAGTGAGTCTGAATTGTACGCAACTAATGAAAAACTGTTTTTT
>TRBV27|few|TRBJ1-2|TRBD1
CASSRSGTVNYGYTF
TGTGCCAGCAGTCGATCCGGGACAGTAAACTATGGCTACACCTTC
>TRBV4-3|few|TRBJ1-6|.
CASSQEGSGGISPLHF
TGCGCCAGCAGCCAAGAAGGGTCCGGCGGGATTTCACCCCTCCACTTT
>TRBV10-3|.|TRBJ2-7|.
CAISEYDNHEQYF
TGTGCCATCAGTGAGTATGACAACCACGAGCAGTACTTC
>TRBV5-1|.|TRBJ2-7|.
CASSLTGNYEQYF
TGCGCCAGCAGCTTAACAGGAAACTACGAGCAGTACTTC
>TRBV10-3|.|TRBJ2-2|.
CAISESSTGELFF
TGTGCCATCAGTGAGTCCAGCACCGGGGAGCTGTTTTTT
>TRBV5-5|.|TRBJ1-5|.
CASSPENLQPQHF
TGTGCCAGCAGCCCGGAAAATTTACAGCCCCAGCATTTT
>TRBV4-2|.|TRBJ2-4|.
CASSQDWGAEDIQYF
TGTGCCAGCAGCCAAGATTGGGGGGCGGAGGACATTCAGTACTTC
>TRBV6-6|.|TRBJ1-2|.
CASRTGAGRGYTF
TGTGCCAGCAGGACTGGGGCTGGGAGGGGCTACACCTTC
>TRBV11-2|.|TRBJ1-4|TRBD1
CASSRDRVDEKLFF
TGTGCCAGCAGCAGGGACAGGGTGGATGAAAAACTGTTTTTT
>TRBV30|.|TRBJ1-1|.
CAWSVYTEAFF
TGTGCCTGGAGTGTGTACACTGAAGCTTTCTTT
>TRBV30|.|TRBJ1-4|.
CACMRGPNEKLFF
TGTGCCTGTATGAGGGGCCCGAATGAAAAACTGTTTTTT
>TRBV5-4|.|TRBJ2-7|.
CASSSPGPLTGEQYF
TGTGCCAGCAGCTCACCGGGACCACTTACGGGGGAGCAGTACTTC
>TRBV5-1|.|TRBJ1-1|.
CASSLQGPDTEAFF
TGCGCCAGCAGCCTCCAGGGCCCTGACACTGAAGCTTTCTTT
>TRBV29-1|.|TRBJ2-7|.
CSVGEDYEQYF
TGCAGCGTCGGGGAGGACTACGAGCAGTACTTC
>TRBV19|.|TRBJ2-1|TRBD2
CASSSGLAGALYNEQFF
TGTGCCAGTAGTTCGGGACTAGCGGGAGCTCTCTACAATGAGCAGTTCTTC
>TRBV13|.|TRBJ2-3|.
CASSQGATDTQYF
TGTGCCAGCAGCCAGGGAGCCACAGATACGCAGTATTTT
>TRBV11-2|.|TRBJ2-7|.
CASSLSYSAAYEQYF
TGTGCCAGCAGCTTATCTTATTCGGCAGCCTACGAGCAGTACTTC
>TRBV15|.|TRBJ1-1|TRBD1
CATSIRQGYEAFF
TGTGCCACCAGCATCCGACAGGGGTATGAAGCTTTCTTT
>TRBV5-4|once|TRBJ2-5|.
CASSDSRWGHVTQYF
TGTGCCAGCAGCGACTCCCGGTGGGGACACGTAACCCAGTACTTC
>TRBV5-5|.|TRBJ2-5|.
CASSNLVLETQYF
TGTGCCAGCAGCAATCTAGTGCTGGAGACCCAGTACTTC
>TRBV2|.|TRBJ1-1|TRBD1
CASRDRVNTEAFF
TGTGCCAGCAGGGACAGGGTGAACACTGAAGCTTTCTTT
>TRBV5-1|once|TRBJ2-7|TRBD1
CASSPGTGGYEQYF
TGCGCCAGCAGTCCCGGGACAGGGGGCTACGAGCAGTACTTC
>TRBV4-1|.|TRBJ2-2|.
CASSQGPANTGELFF
TGCGCCAGCAGCCAAGGCCCAGCTAACACCGGGGAGCTGTTTTTT
>TRBV19|.|TRBJ1-3|.
CASNPRWRNQNTIYF
TGTGCCAGTAATCCCCGGTGGCGAAACCAAAACACCATATATTTT